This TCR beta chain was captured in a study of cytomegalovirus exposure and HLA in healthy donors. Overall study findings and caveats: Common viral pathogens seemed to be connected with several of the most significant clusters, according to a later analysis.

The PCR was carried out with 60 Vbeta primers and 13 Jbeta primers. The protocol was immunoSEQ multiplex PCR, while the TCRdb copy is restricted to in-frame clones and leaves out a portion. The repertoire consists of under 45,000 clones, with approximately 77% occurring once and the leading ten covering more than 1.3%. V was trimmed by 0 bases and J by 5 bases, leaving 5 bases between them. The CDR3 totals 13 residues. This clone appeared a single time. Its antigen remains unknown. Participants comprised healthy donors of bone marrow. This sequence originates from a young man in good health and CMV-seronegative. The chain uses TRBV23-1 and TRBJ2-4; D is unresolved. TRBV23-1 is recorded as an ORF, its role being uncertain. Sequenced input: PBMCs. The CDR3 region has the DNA TGCGCCAGCAGTCAATCTTCGGAAAACATTCAGTACTTC. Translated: CASSQSSENIQYF.